This note documents a single T cell receptor (beta chain) sequence. V shed 2 bases and J shed 2 bases, with 15 bases lying between them. The CDR3 has 16 amino acids. Germline values: CDR1 SGHDN, CDR2 FVKESK. The sample comes from a study of blood T cell repertoires in COVID-19. Whole-study context: There were acute and convalescent COVID-19 samples, and they came from the United States, Italy and Spain. The cDNA or gDNA used as material had been derived from T cells, B-cell-depleted T cells, or PBMCs.

Source study methods: Quantification of nucleated cells was approximated via reference gene primer amplification. The method was immunoSEQ multiplex PCR; TCRdb's version includes in-frame clones alone and lacks a portion of them. The DNA gave D and trimming, while V, J and clone size come from that table. The repertoire holds some 180,000 clones, with roughly 81% as singletons. Source material: peripheral blood. The clonotype originates from a woman aged 40 to 55 with COVID-19, enrolled during active disease. The chain carries TRBV14 and TRBJ1-1, with D possibly matching TRBD1 (5 bases). The CDR3 DNA reads TGTGCCAGCAGCCAATACCAAGGGGCCTTCAACACTGAAGCTTTCTTT. It yields the protein CASSQYQGAFNTEAFF.